This is a list of T cell receptor beta chains from one sample in a study of CD8+ T cells in alopecia areata. Sequencing used immunoSEQ multiplex PCR; TCRdb keeps in-frame clones, though not all of them. The repertoire holds around 190,000 clones, with less than 70% as singletons. The source was CD4+ T cells sorted from blood, collected around week 50, from a patient treated with tofacitinib. These receptor sequences come from a human donor with alopecia areata. Each CDR3 is given with its conserved first and last residue. D genes are given only for firm matches. The size field is filled for only some rows; it gives once, few, many or a size class.

TRBJ2-1,NA,NA,TRBV2,CASRPDAKQFF,TGTGCCAGCAGACCCGACGCGAAGCAGTTCTTC
TRBJ1-1,NA,NA,TRBV9,CASSVDHTEAFF,TGTGCCAGCAGCGTAGACCACACTGAAGCTTTCTTT
TRBJ2-1,TRBD2,few,TRBV5-1,CASSPSGVGNEQFF,TGCGCCAGCAGCCCTAGCGGGGTAGGTAATGAGCAGTTCTTC
TRBJ2-7,NA,NA,TRBV12-5,CASGFGSYEQYF,TGTGCTAGTGGTTTTGGGAGCTACGAGCAGTACTTC
TRBJ2-2,NA,NA,TRBV27,CASSLSRGRELFF,TGTGCCAGCAGTTTATCAAGAGGACGGGAGCTGTTTTTT
TRBJ2-1,NA,NA,TRBV5-6,CASSLIGNEQFF,TGTGCCAGCAGCTTGATAGGCAATGAGCAGTTCTTC
TRBJ1-4,TRBD1,NA,TRBV5-1,CASSLRTGEKLFF,TGCGCCAGCAGTTTAAGGACAGGGGAAAAACTGTTTTTT
TRBJ2-5,NA,NA,TRBV4-3,CAPGAETQYF,TGCGCCCCCGGGGCAGAGACCCAGTACTTC
TRBJ2-6,NA,NA,TRBV29-1,CSVGESGANVLTF,TGCAGCGTTGGCGAATCTGGGGCCAACGTCCTGACTTTC
TRBJ2-7,NA,few,TRBV7-9,CATSRSSYEQYF,TGTGCCACCTCGAGGAGCTCCTACGAGCAGTACTTC
TRBJ1-2,TRBD1,NA,TRBV5-1,CASSSGDSPYGYTF,TGCGCCAGCAGCTCAGGGGACAGCCCTTATGGCTACACCTTC
TRBJ1-1,NA,few,TRBV29-1,CSVDVMAEAFF,TGCAGCGTTGATGTAATGGCCGAAGCTTTCTTT
TRBJ2-3,NA,NA,TRBV29-1,CSVDGPSGDTQYF,TGCAGCGTTGACGGGCCAAGCGGGGATACGCAGTATTTT
TRBJ1-2,NA,NA,TRBV27,CASRSDRGYTF,TGTGCCAGCAGGTCTGACAGGGGCTACACCTTC
TRBJ2-5,NA,NA,TRBV7-2,CASSLDSSRETQYF,TGTGCCAGCAGCTTAGACAGTTCAAGAGAGACCCAGTACTTC
TRBJ1-6,NA,NA,TRBV4-3,CASSLGNPGHSPLHF,TGCGCCAGCAGCCTGGGGAACCCAGGGCATTCACCCCTCCACTTT
TRBJ2-5,NA,NA,TRBV7-8,CASSFRTRGEETQYF,TGTGCCAGCAGCTTCAGAACCAGAGGGGAAGAGACCCAGTACTTC
TRBJ1-1,TRBD1,NA,TRBV30,CAWRGQGIGEAFF,TGTGCCTGGAGGGGACAGGGGATCGGTGAAGCTTTCTTT
TRBJ1-2,NA,NA,TRBV5-1,CASSYVGENYGYTF,TGCGCCAGCAGCTACGTAGGGGAGAACTATGGCTACACCTTC
TRBJ2-1,NA,NA,TRBV15,CATSRDLYEQFF,TGTGCCACCAGCAGAGATCTATATGAGCAGTTCTTC
TRBJ2-7,TRBD1,NA,TRBV5-6,CASRRRDRSSYEQYF,TGTGCCAGCAGACGTCGGGACAGGTCGAGCTACGAGCAGTACTTC
TRBJ2-5,NA,NA,TRBV15,CATSRDQAETQYF,TGTGCCACCAGCAGAGATCAGGCGGAGACCCAGTACTTC
TRBJ1-2,NA,NA,TRBV6-5,CANSYSVQGSIYGYTF,TGTGCCAACAGTTACTCGGTCCAGGGGAGTATCTATGGCTACACCTTC
TRBJ1-2,TRBD1,NA,TRBV29-1,CSVNRDRVDGYTF,TGCAGCGTGAACCGGGACAGGGTGGATGGCTACACCTTC
TRBJ2-5,NA,NA,TRBV6-1,CASSEGLRQETQYF,TGTGCCAGCAGTGAAGGACTCAGGCAAGAGACCCAGTACTTC
TRBJ2-3,NA,NA,TRBV7-3,CASSLSQRGDTQYF,TGTGCCAGCAGCTTAAGTCAACGCGGGGATACGCAGTATTTT
TRBJ2-7,NA,once,TRBV27,CASSLIPHSFYEQYF,TGTGCCAGCAGTTTAATCCCGCATTCTTTTTACGAGCAGTACTTC
TRBJ1-5,NA,NA,TRBV23-1,CASSPPAGPRNQPQHF,TGCGCCAGCAGCCCCCCAGCAGGGCCGAGGAATCAGCCCCAGCATTTT
TRBJ1-2,NA,NA,TRBV30,CAWSVGQLPPYTF,TGTGCCTGGAGTGTCGGACAGCTGCCGCCCTACACCTTC
TRBJ1-5,TRBD1,NA,TRBV29-1,CSVGGTGVQPQHF,TGCAGCGTTGGTGGGACAGGGGTTCAGCCCCAGCATTTT
TRBJ1-2,NA,NA,TRBV2,CASSYGDWYTF,TGTGCCAGCAGTTACGGGGATTGGTACACCTTC
TRBJ2-1,TRBD1,few,TRBV2,CASSPRTGTRNNEQFF,TGTGCCAGCAGTCCCCGGACAGGGACCCGTAACAATGAGCAGTTCTTC
TRBJ2-5,NA,NA,TRBV20-1,CSAWTEETQYF,TGCAGTGCTTGGACAGAAGAGACCCAGTACTTC
TRBJ1-2,NA,NA,TRBV25-1,CASKHVYGYTF,TGTGCCAGCAAACACGTTTATGGCTACACCTTC
TRBJ2-5,NA,NA,TRBV29-1,CSVDLAGLHQYF,TGCAGCGTCGACCTAGCAGGCCTACACCAGTACTTC
TRBJ2-2,NA,few,TRBV30,CAWSVPGELFF,TGTGCCTGGAGTGTTCCCGGGGAGCTGTTTTTT
TRBJ1-5,NA,NA,TRBV5-1,CASSLGARDQPQHF,TGCGCCAGCAGCTTGGGGGCCAGAGATCAGCCCCAGCATTTT
TRBJ2-7,NA,NA,TRBV5-1,CASSLQASTYEQYF,TGCGCCAGCAGTCTACAGGCCTCGACCTACGAGCAGTACTTC
TRBJ1-5,NA,once,TRBV7-2,CASSTERTVRPQHF,TGTGCCAGCAGCACAGAAAGGACTGTACGGCCCCAGCATTTT
TRBJ1-6,NA,NA,TRBV5-1,CASSFQELHNSPLHF,TGCGCCAGCAGCTTCCAGGAGCTCCATAATTCACCCCTCCACTTT
TRBJ1-6,TRBD1,NA,TRBV15,CATSRDQGARSPLHF,TGTGCCACCAGCAGAGATCAGGGGGCTCGTTCACCCCTCCACTTT
TRBJ1-5,NA,NA,TRBV29-1,CSVGTGRMRPQHF,TGCAGCGTTGGGACTGGTCGTATGAGGCCCCAGCATTTT
TRBJ1-1,TRBD1,NA,TRBV6-6,CASSPDRGPPFF,TGTGCCAGCAGTCCCGACAGGGGACCCCCTTTCTTT
TRBJ2-1,NA,NA,TRBV11-2,CASSVGTHNEQFF,TGTGCCAGCAGCGTAGGGACCCACAATGAGCAGTTCTTC
TRBJ2-1,NA,NA,TRBV5-4,CASSLSTNEQFF,TGTGCCAGCAGCTTGTCTACGAATGAGCAGTTCTTC
TRBJ1-2,NA,NA,TRBV9,CASSVDVGNYGYTF,TGTGCCAGCAGCGTAGATGTTGGGAACTATGGCTACACCTTC
TRBJ2-7,TRBD1,NA,TRBV30,CAWRRTGGSYEQYF,TGTGCCTGGAGGCGGACAGGGGGCTCCTACGAGCAGTACTTC
TRBJ1-6,TRBD1,NA,TRBV6-6,CASSPGQANSPLHF,TGTGCCAGCAGTCCTGGACAGGCGAATTCACCCCTCCACTTT